The 15 T cell receptor beta chains listed next were all sequenced from one sample in a study of OX40 agonist ivuxolimab in advanced cancers. Measured with immunoSEQ multiplex PCR; TCRdb has only the in-frame clones, and not every one. The sample carries about 100,000 clones, less than 95% recorded once. The material was CD4+ or CD8+ T cells sorted from blood, obtained in a trial of the OX40 agonist ivuxolimab. These receptors were obtained from an adult with an advanced solid tumor such as melanoma, head and neck, liver or kidney cancer.

This chain links TRBV9 with TRBJ2-1, with 8 bases aligning to TRBD2. Germline trimming cut 4 bases from V and 12 bases from J; bases unmatched to any gene: 12. In germline, CDR1 is SGDLS, CDR2 YYNGEE. The CDR3 contains 14 residues. CDR3 coding DNA: TGTGCCAGCAGCCCTACTAGCGGAGTACAGGGGCAGTTCTTC. Translated, it gives CASSPTSGVQGQFF.

The genes are TRBV28 and TRBJ2-1; possibly TRBD2 for D (6 bases). Trimming shortened V by 2 bases and J by 2 bases, and 13 bases separated the two germline ends. The CDR3 is 16 amino acids. Germline loops: CDR1 MDHEN, CDR2 SYDVKM. This CDR3 is CASSLAGRGPYNEQFF. The CDR3 DNA is TGTGCCAGCAGTTTAGCCGGGAGAGGGCCCTACAATGAGCAGTTCTTC.

V is TRBV5-4 and J is TRBJ2-4, with TRBD2 matching over 10 bases. CDR1 and CDR2 (germline): SGHNT, YYREEE (reference sequence). V trimming: 3 bases; J trimming: 7 bases; junction bases outside the gene matches: 1. CDR3 size: 13 residues. Here the CDR3 reads CASSYSGRNIQYF. CDR3 bases: TGTGCCAGCAGCTATAGCGGGAGGAACATTCAGTACTTC.

The genes are TRBV28 and TRBJ2-1; the D gene could be TRBD1 or TRBD2 (6 bases each). Trimming cost V 9 bases and J 8 bases, with 20 bases left between them. CDR1 is MDHEN, CDR2 SYDVKM, per germline. The CDR3 is 14 residues long. The CDR3 DNA reads as TGTGCCAGTGGGCCGGCGGGGACAACCTATGAGCAGTTCTTC. It translates to CASGPAGTTYEQFF. Full variable domain (outside the CDR3, taken from reference TRBV28 and TRBJ2-1): DVKVTQSSRYLVKRTGEKVFLECVQDMDHENMFWYRQDPGLGLRLIYFSYDVKMKEKGDIPEGYSVSREKKERFSLILESASTNQTSMYLCASGPAGTTYEQFFGPGTRLTVL.

This clone appeared a single time. This chain uses TRBV5-1 with TRBJ2-2, with D hard to call. V lost 4 bases and J 0 bases, leaving 13 bases between the germline ends. CDR1 and CDR2 from the germline V gene are SGHRS and YFSETQ. The CDR3 spans 16 residues. DNA for the CDR3: TGCGCCAGCAGCCGACCAGAGGACGCGAACACCGGGGAGCTGTTTTTT. It yields the protein CASSRPEDANTGELFF.

The rearrangement links TRBV2 to TRBJ1-2; TRBD1 might be the D (5 bases). The CDR3 spans 12 residues. The germline V and J ends were trimmed by 1 base and 8 bases, with 8 bases remaining between them. The germline V gene has CDR1 SNHLY and CDR2 FYNNEI. CDR3 nucleotides: TGTGCCAGCAGTGAAGACCAGGGAGGCTACACCTTC. Translation gives CASSEDQGGYTF.

The V and J genes are TRBV7-6 and TRBJ2-3; D unresolved. The V and J ends lost 3 bases and 1 base respectively, with 8 bases between them. The germline gives CDR1 SGHVS, CDR2 FNYEAQ. The CDR3 runs to 14 residues. The CDR3: CASSFYIRTDTQYF. CDR3 DNA: TGTGCCAGCAGCTTTTACATCCGCACAGATACGCAGTATTTT.

The chain employs TRBV6-5 and TRBJ1-2, with 9 bases fitting TRBD1. This CDR3 contains 14 residues. CDR1 MNHEY and CDR2 SVGAGI come from the germline V gene. V was clipped by 5 bases and J by 7 bases; unmatched bases: 8. The CDR3 nucleotides read TGTGCCAGCAGTATCAACCGGGACAGGGCTGGCTACACCTTC. Its translation is CASSINRDRAGYTF.

Only one count was recorded for this clone. The genes are TRBV30 and TRBJ2-3, with unresolved D. This CDR3 has 12 residues. CDR1 and CDR2 (germline): GTSNPN, SVGIG (reference sequence). Trimming stripped 2 bases from V and 2 bases from J, with 5 bases between. CDR3 sequence reads: CAWSPYTDTQYF. DNA of the CDR3: TGTGCCTGGAGTCCCTACACAGATACGCAGTATTTT.

This chain joins TRBV11-1 and TRBJ1-1; 8 nucleotides align to TRBD1. V trimming: 1 base; J trimming: 4 bases; junction bases outside the gene matches: 2. In germline, CDR1 is SGHAT, CDR2 FQDESV (reference sequence). The CDR3 loop spans 14 amino acids. CDR3 bases: TGTGCCAGCAGCTTAGTGACAGGGGCCACTGAAGCTTTCTTT. This codes for CASSLVTGATEAFF.

This rearrangement joins TRBV28 to TRBJ1-4; TRBD1 aligns across 10 bases. Trimming removed 6 bases from V and 0 bases from J; junction bases left unmatched: 4. CDR1 is MDHEN, CDR2 SYDVKM, per germline. The CDR3 runs to 16 residues. The CDR3 DNA follows: TGTGCCAGCAGAACCGGGACAGGGGCAACTAATGAAAAACTGTTTTTT. Translated: CASRTGTGATNEKLFF.

The rearrangement uses TRBV6-1 and TRBJ2-7; TRBD1 agrees at 7 bases. This CDR3 is built from 14 residues. V dropped 4 bases and J dropped 6; count of bases not matched to a gene: 9. Per the germline V gene, CDR1 is MNHNS and CDR2 is SASEGT. CDR3 loop: CASSGMTGLLEQYF. The CDR3 nucleotides are TGTGCCAGCAGTGGGATGACAGGGCTCCTCGAGCAGTACTTC.

The genes are TRBV6-1 and TRBJ1-5; no reliable D call. The CDR3 is 14 amino acids. V dropped 6 bases and J dropped 5 bases, with 14 bases sitting between them. Germline V gene sequence: CDR1 MNHNS, CDR2 SASEGT. The CDR3 DNA follows: TGTGCCAGCAGCGCTGACGGAGGTTATCAGCCCCAGCATTTT. Protein: CASSADGGYQPQHF.

Comments on this clone: One end of the junction does not line up with germline, which may come from a read error. CDR3 residues: CAGSQENLVMGNEQFF. The CDR3 DNA reads TGCGCCGGCAGCCAAGAAAACCTAGTAATGGGGAATGAGCAGTTCTTC. The chain uses TRBV4-1 and TRBJ2-1; unclear D gene. The germline gives CDR1 MGHRA, CDR2 YSYEKL. The CDR3 has 16 amino acids.

This rearrangement joins TRBV7-8 to TRBJ2-1, with 10 bases matching TRBD2. CDR1 and CDR2 (germline): SGHVS, FQNEAQ. Trimming took 2 bases from V and 9 from J; bases not matched to a gene: 10. The CDR3 spans 16 residues. The CDR3 region has the DNA TGTGCCAGCAGCTTACTATCCTGGCTAGCGGGAGTTGAGCAGTTCTTC. Encoded protein: CASSLLSWLAGVEQFF.